The present entry profiles one T cell receptor (beta chain) with its context. Its specificity is unknown. Other nucleotide sequences in the sample specify the same CDR3. This sample is drawn from a study of shared clonotypes between healthy human individuals. Broader study findings: Deeper or shallower sequencing was expected to change how clonotypes are shared among donors. Memory subsets generally showed lower estimated richness than naive subsets. Exclusively blood specimens were collected; tissue repertoires likely differ.

The protocol was immunoSEQ multiplex PCR, while the TCRdb copy is restricted to in-frame clones and leaves out a portion. The data show about 2 million clones, about 95% seen once. Naive CD8 cells lacked CD45RO and underwent positive selection for CCR7, leaving out terminally differentiated effector memory CD45RA+ cells. Every contributor of samples was a Caucasian grown-up residing in Nashville, Tennessee. Germline CDR1 MNHEY, CDR2 SMNVEV (reference sequence). This CDR3 is built from 12 residues. V lost 6 bases to trimming and J lost 4 bases, with 9 bases between them. The V gene is TRBV27, the J gene TRBJ1-1; D is perhaps TRBD1 (6 bases). Sequencing was performed on naive CD8+ T cells sorted from blood. The origin of this receptor is a man between 18 and 35 years old in good health. The CDR3 DNA reads as TGTGCCAGCAGCCAAGGGGGCACTGAAGCTTTCTTT. It is translated as CASSQGGTEAFF.